Listed here are 23 T cell receptor beta chains from one sample, sequenced in a study of OX40 agonist ivuxolimab in advanced cancers. TCRdb's table, derived via immunoSEQ multiplex PCR, lists solely in-frame clones and lacks some. The sample yields about 34,000 clones, about four fifths seen once. The sample consisted of CD4+ or CD8+ T cells sorted from blood, taken in a trial of the OX40 agonist ivuxolimab. The receptors originated from an adult with an advanced solid tumor such as melanoma, head and neck, liver or kidney cancer.

This clone was recorded once. The genes are TRBV28 and TRBJ1-2, with 10 bases lining up with TRBD1. Germline V gene lookup returns CDR1 MDHEN and CDR2 SYDVKM. With 3 bases clipped from V and 5 bases from J, the junction kept 0 bases outside the gene matches. This CDR3 spans 13 amino acids. CDR3 DNA: TGTGCCAGCAGTTTGGACAGGGGGTATGGCTACACCTTC. Encoded protein: CASSLDRGYGYTF.

In DNA form, the CDR3 reads TGCGCCAGCAGCCAAAGAAGTACTTACTCTGGGGCCAACGTCCTGACTTTC. This translates into CASSQRSTYSGANVLTF. The chain couples TRBV4-3 to TRBJ2-6; D is ambiguous. This CDR3 has 17 residues. Per germline, CDR1 LGHNA and CDR2 YSLEER. The V end lost 2 bases, the J end lost 0 bases, and 11 bases lay between the germline ends.

The chain has TRBV7-9 and TRBJ2-7, with no clear D. V gave up 5 bases and J gave up 0 bases, with 11 bases separating them. Germline V gives CDR1 SEHNR, CDR2 FQNEAQ (reference sequence). The CDR3 extends over 14 amino acids. CDR3 nucleotides: TGTGCCAGCAGCAAAGGACGACTCTCCTACGAGCAGTACTTC. Translating it yields CASSKGRLSYEQYF.

The chain couples TRBV7-1 to TRBJ1-4; D unresolved. TRBV7-1 is classed as an ORF, of uncertain function. V was shortened by 6 bases and J by 2 bases, with 10 bases between the two germline ends. This CDR3 spans 14 amino acids. The CDR3 sequence: CASRGLGTNEKLFF. DNA of the CDR3: TGTGCCAGCAGGGGTCTTGGGACTAATGAAAAACTGTTTTTT.

The rearrangement links TRBV29-1 to TRBJ2-4, with a possible D match to TRBD1 (5 bases). The CDR3 runs 14 residues. The V end was cut by 7 bases, the J end by 1 base, with 14 bases between. Germline V lookup: CDR1 SQVTM, CDR2 ANQGSEA. CDR3 loop: CSAVGVRAKNIQYF. CDR3 DNA sequence: TGCAGCGCTGTAGGGGTACGGGCCAAAAACATTCAGTACTTC.

This clone is a singleton in its sample. This chain uses TRBV19 with TRBJ2-2; no definite D call. Trimming shortened V by 7 bases and J by 0 bases, and 9 bases separated the two germline ends. Germline loops: CDR1 LNHDA, CDR2 SQIVND (reference sequence). The CDR3 spans 14 residues. The CDR3 reads CASKRLTNTGELFF. Written as DNA, the CDR3 is TGTGCCAGTAAACGGCTTACGAACACCGGGGAGCTGTTTTTT. The full variable domain, in which reference TRBV19 and TRBJ2-2 provide the parts outside the CDR3, is DGGITQSPKYLFRKEGQNVTLSCEQNLNHDAMYWYRQDPGQGLRLIYYSQIVNDFQKGDIAEGYSVSREKKESFPLTVTSAQKNPTAFYLCASKRLTNTGELFFGEGSRLTVL.

The V call is TRBV6-5, the J call TRBJ2-3, with TRBD2 as a possible D gene (5 bases). Trimming removed 8 bases at V and 1 base at J, with 16 bases between. Germline lookup yields CDR1 MNHEY and CDR2 SVGAGI. The CDR3 length is 15 residues. CDR3 in amino acids: CASRATGSGTDTQYF. The CDR3, as DNA: TGTGCCAGCCGTGCGACGGGGAGCGGCACAGATACGCAGTATTTT.

The gene calls are TRBV7-3 and TRBJ1-2; 8 bases are shared with TRBD1. The V and J ends lost 2 bases and 8 bases, in that order; junction bases with no gene match: 4. Germline V lookup: CDR1 SGHTA, CDR2 FQGTGA. The CDR3 runs to 13 residues. CDR3 sequence: CASSLVQGGGYTF. In DNA form, the CDR3 reads TGTGCCAGCAGCTTAGTACAGGGGGGAGGCTACACCTTC.

The rearrangement joins TRBV18 to TRBJ1-3; D is perhaps TRBD1 (5 bases). The germline V gene encodes CDR1 KGHSH and CDR2 LQKENI. Trimming took 2 bases from V and 7 from J, leaving 9 bases between them. CDR3 length: 13 residues. CDR3 in amino acids: CASSPTGANTIYF. As DNA, the CDR3 is TGTGCCAGCTCACCAACCGGGGCGAACACCATATATTTT.

The DNA of the CDR3 is TGCGCCAGCAGCTTGGGGGCCACAGGGAACGAGCAGTACTTC. Protein sequence: CASSLGATGNEQYF. The V and J genes are TRBV5-1 and TRBJ2-7; TRBD1 is a possible D gene (6 bases). CDR1 is SGHRS and CDR2 is YFSETQ in the germline V gene. Trimming shortened V by 0 bases and J by 5 bases, and 12 bases separated the two germline ends. The CDR3 consists of 14 residues.

The chain uses TRBV28 and TRBJ1-6, with D uncertain. Trimming took 5 bases from V and 7 from J, leaving 21 bases between them. The germline V gene encodes CDR1 MDHEN and CDR2 SYDVKM. The CDR3 totals 17 residues. CDR3 DNA sequence: TGTGCCAGCAGTCCACCTGGGTTGGGGTTGGTAAATTCACCCCTCCACTTT. It translates to CASSPPGLGLVNSPLHF.

The chain is built from TRBV27 and TRBJ1-6; D remains unclear. V lost 6 bases to trimming and J lost 8 bases, with 23 bases between them. The germline gives CDR1 MNHEY, CDR2 SMNVEV (reference sequence). CDR3 length: 17 residues. The CDR3 DNA sequence: TGTGCCAGCAGCTTAAGCTCTCCGGGAAACCCTTATTCACCCCTCCACTTT. Amino acids: CASSLSSPGNPYSPLHF.

J is TRBJ1-2 and V is TRBV6-5; D is uncertain. The CDR3 totals 13 residues. Germline CDR1 MNHEY, CDR2 SVGAGI. Trimming removed 11 bases at V and 0 bases at J, with 13 bases between. In DNA, the CDR3 is TGTGCCGGTAGGGATTCAGCTAACTATGGCTACACCTTC. Translated, it gives CAGRDSANYGYTF.

This sequence joins TRBV25-1 and TRBJ2-5; possible D gene TRBD2, 7 bases. The CDR3 is 15 amino acids. The germline CDR1 and CDR2 sequences are MGHDK and SYGVNS. V lost 2 bases and J lost 5, with 15 bases in between. The CDR3, as DNA: TGTGCCAGCAGTGAACCGCGGGGGCGCGGGGAGACCCAGTACTTC. Protein product: CASSEPRGRGETQYF.

The chain couples TRBV27 to TRBJ2-6; 13 bases align to TRBD2. The CDR3 consists of 19 residues. Germline V gene data show CDR1 as MNHEY and CDR2 as SMNVEV (reference sequence). Trimming at V came to 3 bases and at J to 3 bases, leaving 8 bases not matched to a gene. DNA for the CDR3: TGTGCCAGCAGTTTTAACCGACTAGCGGGAGGAGGTGGGGCCAACGTCCTGACTTTC. Protein sequence: CASSFNRLAGGGGANVLTF.

The chain employs TRBV7-9 and TRBJ1-4; D gene unclear. The CDR3 totals 14 residues. Per germline, CDR1 SEHNR and CDR2 FQNEAQ (reference sequence). V lost 5 bases, J lost 5 bases, and 12 bases lay in between. This CDR3 is CASSPGMSNEKLFF. As DNA, the CDR3 is TGTGCCAGCAGCCCCGGGATGAGCAATGAAAAACTGTTTTTT.

The chain links TRBV10-3 to TRBJ1-4; D unclear. This CDR3 spans 14 amino acids. Germline V lookup: CDR1 ENHRY, CDR2 SYGVKD. Trimming shortened V by 3 bases and J by 6 bases, and 11 bases separated the two germline ends. CDR3 sequence (DNA): TGTGCCATCAGTGATCCTAGTCTGGATGAAAAACTGTTTTTT. This sequence encodes CAISDPSLDEKLFF.

V usage is TRBV7-9 and J usage is TRBJ1-5, with D perhaps TRBD1 (5 bases). The germline CDR1 and CDR2 sequences are SEHNR and FQNEAQ (reference sequence). Trimming pared 2 bases from V and 7 bases from J, leaving 9 bases between. The CDR3 consists of 13 residues. The CDR3 nucleotides read TGTGCCAGCAGCTTAAGTGGGGGGCAGCCCCAGCATTTT. Amino acids: CASSLSGGQPQHF.

The chain joins TRBV18 to TRBJ2-1, with 13 bases lining up with TRBD2. The CDR3 extends over 15 amino acids. V trimming: 4 bases; J trimming: 5 bases; junction bases outside the gene matches: 2. CDR1 is KGHSH and CDR2 is LQKENI in the germline V gene. For the CDR3, the DNA is TGTGCCAGCTCACGAGGACTAGCGGGGGACAATGAGCAGTTCTTC. It encodes CASSRGLAGDNEQFF.

This rearrangement joins TRBV5-4 to TRBJ1-1; TRBD1 agrees at 9 bases. V shed 4 bases, J shed 2 bases, and the junction held 12 bases outside the gene matches. CDR3 size: 17 residues. Germline values: CDR1 SGHNT, CDR2 YYREEE (reference sequence). The DNA of the CDR3 is TGTGCCAGCAGCCAAGCCACCCCGGGACAGGGTAACACTGAAGCTTTCTTT. Translation gives CASSQATPGQGNTEAFF.

This chain joins TRBV30 and TRBJ1-5, with D hard to call. Trimming shortened V by 0 bases and J by 8 bases, and 11 bases separated the two germline ends. The CDR3 is made up of 13 amino acids. Looked up from germline, CDR1 is GTSNPN and CDR2 is SVGIG (reference sequence). The chain's CDR3 is CAWSVKGGEPQHF. Written as DNA, the CDR3 is TGTGCCTGGAGTGTAAAGGGCGGGGAGCCCCAGCATTTT.

The chain recombines TRBV18 with TRBJ1-5; D ambiguous. The length of the CDR3 is 13 residues. Germline V gene data show CDR1 as KGHSH and CDR2 as LQKENI. V lost 3 bases and J lost 5, with 8 bases in between. CDR3 sequence: CASSPAQYQPQHF. In nucleotides, the CDR3 is TGTGCCAGCTCACCGGCTCAGTATCAGCCCCAGCATTTT.

This sequence joins TRBV18 and TRBJ2-5, with D perhaps TRBD1 or TRBD2 (5 bases each). The CDR3 contains 14 residues. V gave up 3 bases and J gave up 3 bases, with 11 bases separating them. CDR1 KGHSH and CDR2 LQKENI come from the germline V gene. The CDR3 protein is CASSPWQGEETQYF. The CDR3 nucleotides are TGTGCCAGCTCACCTTGGCAGGGAGAAGAGACCCAGTACTTC.